This T cell receptor beta chain was identified in a study of T cells in Graves' hyperthyroidism and ophthalmopathy (dated by TCRdb to between 2018 and 2020). Turning to the overall study: Peripheral blood was collected at initial diagnosis, before any treatment. To identify distinguishing TCR V-J signatures, a discovery cohort of around 100 patients was used, comprising 40 to 45 with Graves' ophthalmopathy and around 57 with stable Graves' hyperthyroidism. Prospective prediction of ophthalmopathy was tested in an independent validation cohort of 18 to 20 hyperthyroidism patients and 17 patients who later progressed to ophthalmopathy. After blood sampling, hyperthyroidism patients were treated with methimazole at a starting dose of 30 mg daily, and ophthalmopathy patients were treated with high-dose intravenous methylprednisolone. In about 6 Graves' hyperthyroidism patients, the study also compared T-cell repertoires from thyroid tissue with T-cell repertoires from blood. The 95 to 100 discovery patients were randomly divided into training and test sets at a 7:3 ratio. The paper reports TCR Vbeta CDR3 sequencing of 135 peripheral blood samples: 43 ophthalmopathy, 70 to 85 hyperthyroidism and around 17 progressor patients. Results the study describes overall, beyond this receptor: In validation, the model predicted progression to ophthalmopathy with around 71% sensitivity and less than 80% specificity, a median of 6.5 months before onset. No statistical method was used to fix the sample size in advance, and group allocation was not hidden from the investigators. Most expanded thyroid clonotypes (frequency above 0.001) were also found in blood, which suggests that blood repertoires may mirror thyroid immune responses. A model built on a 13 V-J signature distinguished ophthalmopathy from stable hyperthyroidism, reaching roughly 88% sensitivity and about 81% specificity in cross-validation and 80%/75% in testing.

This clonotype occurred many times. No cognate antigen has been identified for it. One base away there is no much larger clone; base qualities are not given. The TCR beta CDR3 regions were amplified from the RNA transcripts. A first-round RT-PCR of the TCR CDR3 used the HTBI primer set with the Qiagen OneStep RT-PCR kit. The libraries were constructed in a second round of multiplex PCR and then size-selected and purified. Libraries were sequenced paired-end with 100 bp reads on an Illumina HiSeq2000. The source study handled its data this way. SOAPnuke was used to process the raw data, throwing out any read that contained adapters or uncalled bases, had a mean Phred below 15, or lacked an exact constant-primer or identifier match. COPE v1.2.5 was used to merge the high-quality paired reads, and each unique nucleotide sequence was defined as a clonotype. MiTCR v1.1 was used to align the clonotypes against IMGT TRBV, TRBD and TRBJ reference segments. Analysis was restricted to V-J combinations with a frequency above 0.0001, which covered 99% to 99.2% of repertoires. A TCS score was defined as the ratio of F50 (clonal expansion) to E x V (chaos), with BLOSUM62-based TCRdist applied between CDR3 peptides within each V-J. Welch's t-statistics and random forest reduced 514 V-J features to 13, which were used in a naive Bayes classifier (R e1071). TCRdb's own reprocessing of the public reads used fastp at Q25 and MiXCR and kept productive beta chains. CDR3 protein duplicates are merged, each entry listing the most common genes and DNA. V and J calls and clone size were set by TCRdb, not the authors. This sample is represented by under 450,000 distinct CDR3 sequences; about a sixth of them were singletons. The ten largest clones capture around a third of the sample.

V is cut by 2 bases and J by 1 base, and the space between the germline ends is 12 bases. Inclusive of the bounding cysteine and phenylalanine, the CDR3 is 15 residues long. The retained sequence is limited to the CDR3, 45 bases, with the frame set at the first base. CDR1 and CDR2 are read off the germline V gene as MNHEY and SVGEGT. Hyperthyroidism patients were aged 18 to 65 years and newly diagnosed, with disease duration of less than 2 months. Any patient with an uncontrolled infection, another autoimmune disease, pregnancy or lactation was excluded. Diagnoses were based on clinical symptoms, serum thyroxine and TRAb, thyroid ultrasound and orbital computed tomography. Blood from progressor patients was drawn when they were first diagnosed with hyperthyroidism, before any ophthalmopathy symptoms appeared. Ficoll-Paque density gradient centrifugation was used to isolate PBMCs from 10 ml of fresh peripheral blood. Progressor patients were first diagnosed with Graves' hyperthyroidism and then developed ophthalmopathy during follow-up. Total RNA was extracted using Trizol reagent, and RNA quality was assessed on an Agilent 2100 Bioanalyzer.

The origin of this receptor is a woman between 25 and 40 years old with Graves' hyperthyroidism that later progressed to Graves' ophthalmopathy. The receptor chain draws on TRBV6-2 or TRBV6-3 and TRBJ2-7; perhaps TRBD1 is the D gene, with 6 bases matching. Material: blood. The CDR3 in this case is CASSYGPDSSYEQYF. The sequenced DNA: TGTGCCAGCAGTTACGGTCCGGACAGTTCCTACGAGCAGTACTTC.